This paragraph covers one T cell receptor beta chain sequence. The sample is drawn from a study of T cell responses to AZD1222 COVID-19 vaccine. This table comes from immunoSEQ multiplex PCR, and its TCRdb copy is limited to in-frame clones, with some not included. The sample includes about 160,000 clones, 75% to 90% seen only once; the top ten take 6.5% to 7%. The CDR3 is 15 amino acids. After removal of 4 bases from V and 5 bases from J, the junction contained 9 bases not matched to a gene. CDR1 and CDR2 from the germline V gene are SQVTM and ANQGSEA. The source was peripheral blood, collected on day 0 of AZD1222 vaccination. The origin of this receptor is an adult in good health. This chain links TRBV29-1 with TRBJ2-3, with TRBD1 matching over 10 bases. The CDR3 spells CSVGLGQGSGDTQYF. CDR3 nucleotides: TGCAGCGTTGGACTGGGACAGGGGAGTGGAGATACGCAGTATTTT.